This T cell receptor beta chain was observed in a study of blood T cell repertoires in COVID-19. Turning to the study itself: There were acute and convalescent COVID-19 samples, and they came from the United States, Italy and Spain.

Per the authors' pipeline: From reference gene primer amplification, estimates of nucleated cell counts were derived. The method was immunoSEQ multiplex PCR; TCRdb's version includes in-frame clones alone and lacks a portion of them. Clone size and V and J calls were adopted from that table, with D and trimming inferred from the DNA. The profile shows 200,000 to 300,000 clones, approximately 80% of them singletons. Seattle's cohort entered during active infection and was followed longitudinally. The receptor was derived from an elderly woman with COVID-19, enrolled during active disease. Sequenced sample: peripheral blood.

CDR3 sequence: CASSWQGGAFF. Here the CDR3 DNA reads TGTGCCAGCAGTTGGCAGGGAGGAGCTTTCTTT. V is TRBV28 and J is TRBJ1-1, with D tentatively TRBD1 (5 bases). V was pared by 4 bases and J by 10 bases, with 10 bases between. Germline loops: CDR1 MDHEN, CDR2 SYDVKM. CDR3 length equals 11 residues. The variable domain in full, with the rest retrieved from reference TRBV28 and TRBJ1-1, is DVKVTQSSRYLVKRTGEKVFLECVQDMDHENMFWYRQDPGLGLRLIYFSYDVKMKEKGDIPEGYSVSREKKERFSLILESASTNQTSMYLCASSWQGGAFFGQGTRLTVV.